Only a few counts were recorded for the clone carrying this TCR beta chain. The CDR3 runs 17 residues. The ends lost 4 bases at V and 0 bases at J; junction bases unmatched: 8. CDR1 is SGDLS, CDR2 YYNGEE, per germline. Sequencing of TCR beta was performed on blood CD8+ T cells and on blood CD4+ T cells. The multiple sclerosis control group comprised treatment-naive patients with stable or active relapsing-remitting disease. Negative isolation yielded CD4+ and CD8+ T cells, and FACS enriched TEMRA cells. RNA amounts of about 0.5 to 1 ug underwent reverse transcription with random hexamers. Coverage of TCR beta CDR3 amplification by immunoSEQ multiplex PCR extended to 54 Vbeta and 13 Jbeta. Each CDR3 protein is one row after TCRdb ran MiXCR on the immunoSEQ multiplex PCR reads. Among hundreds of thousands of distinct CDR3 sequences listed, approximately 92% were seen once. This record belongs to a study of CD8 T cells in Susac syndrome.

V gene TRBV9 combines with J gene TRBJ1-3; 9 bases are shared with TRBD1. The sequence was obtained from a human donor with multiple sclerosis. Material: CD4+ T cells from PBMCs. CDR3 bases: TGTGCCAGCAGCCCGGGACAGGGACCAAGCTCTGGAAACACCATATATTTT. Amino acids: CASSPGQGPSSGNTIYF.